A selection of T cell receptor beta chains follows, all from one sample in a study of cytomegalovirus exposure and HLA in healthy donors. The table came from immunoSEQ multiplex PCR; TCRdb's copy has only in-frame clones and leaves some out. The profile shows roughly 100,000 clones, 15% of them singletons. Sequenced material: PBMCs. These TCRs come from a female donor in good health and CMV-seronegative. The CDR3 runs from the conserved cysteine through the conserved F or W. The D gene is left open where the match is weak. Rows may omit the clone size; those that give it use once, few, many or a size class.

d_call j_call clone_size v_call cdr3_aa cdr3_nt
- TRBJ2-7 - TRBV5-1 CASSLDLRNYEQYF TGCGCCAGCAGCTTGGATTTGCGGAACTACGAGCAGTACTTC
- TRBJ2-7 - TRBV11-2 CASSQNGLYEQYF TGTGCCAGCAGTCAAAACGGACTCTACGAGCAGTACTTC
TRBD2 TRBJ2-7 few TRBV5-1 CASSLALAGNYEQYF TGCGCCAGCAGCTTGGCACTAGCGGGGAACTACGAGCAGTACTTC
TRBD2 TRBJ2-3 - TRBV5-1 CASSLVSGGNTDTQYF TGCGCCAGCAGCTTGGTTAGCGGGGGGAACACAGATACGCAGTATTTT
- TRBJ1-1 - TRBV7-9 CASDLGVNTEAFF TGTGCCAGCGATCTTGGAGTGAACACTGAAGCTTTCTTT
TRBD1 TRBJ2-3 - TRBV5-1 CASSLKTGGVADTQYF TGCGCCAGCAGCCTAAAGACAGGGGGCGTGGCAGATACGCAGTATTTT
TRBD2 TRBJ2-7 few TRBV5-1 CASSLDPASGVYEQYF TGCGCCAGCAGCTTGGACCCGGCTAGCGGCGTCTACGAGCAGTACTTC
TRBD1 TRBJ2-7 - TRBV5-1 CASSLHQGVYEQYF TGCGCCAGCAGCTTGCACCAGGGGGTCTACGAGCAGTACTTC
- TRBJ1-5 few TRBV7-2 CASSPDRFNQPQHF TGTGCCAGCAGCCCCGACAGATTCAATCAGCCCCAGCATTTT
TRBD2 TRBJ2-1 - TRBV14 CASSPSTSGREINEQFF TGTGCCAGCAGCCCCTCAACTAGCGGGAGAGAAATCAATGAGCAGTTCTTC
- TRBJ2-7 few TRBV5-6 CASSLTGSYYEQYF TGTGCCAGCAGCTTAACAGGGTCCTACTACGAGCAGTACTTC
- TRBJ1-5 - TRBV15 CATSRGSRGSNQPQHF TGTGCCACCAGCAGAGGATCTCGTGGCAGCAATCAGCCCCAGCATTTT
- TRBJ1-2 few TRBV27 CASRGASYYGYTF TGTGCCAGCAGGGGGGCGTCCTACTATGGCTACACCTTC
TRBD1 TRBJ1-6 - TRBV11-2 CASSLFAGQEFAPLHF TGTGCCAGCAGCTTATTTGCGGGACAGGAGTTCGCACCCCTCCACTTT
TRBD2 TRBJ2-1 few TRBV4-2 CASSQETGGVDEQFF TGTGCCAGCAGCCAAGAAACGGGAGGGGTTGATGAGCAGTTCTTC
- TRBJ1-3 - TRBV2 CASSEALPGNTIYF TGTGCCAGCAGTGAAGCCCTACCTGGAAACACCATATATTTT
- TRBJ2-1 few TRBV7-9 CASSTLSSYNEQFF TGTGCCAGCAGCACGCTAAGCTCCTACAATGAGCAGTTCTTC
- TRBJ2-3 - TRBV4-1 CASSQRTGGTDTQYF TGCGCCAGCAGCCAACGGACTGGGGGCACAGATACGCAGTATTTT
TRBD2 TRBJ2-7 - TRBV18 CASSQGTSGRNEQYF TGTGCCAGCTCTCAAGGGACTAGCGGGAGAAACGAGCAGTACTTC
- TRBJ2-7 - TRBV6-1 CASRGADWLEQYF TGTGCCAGCCGTGGGGCAGATTGGCTCGAGCAGTACTTC